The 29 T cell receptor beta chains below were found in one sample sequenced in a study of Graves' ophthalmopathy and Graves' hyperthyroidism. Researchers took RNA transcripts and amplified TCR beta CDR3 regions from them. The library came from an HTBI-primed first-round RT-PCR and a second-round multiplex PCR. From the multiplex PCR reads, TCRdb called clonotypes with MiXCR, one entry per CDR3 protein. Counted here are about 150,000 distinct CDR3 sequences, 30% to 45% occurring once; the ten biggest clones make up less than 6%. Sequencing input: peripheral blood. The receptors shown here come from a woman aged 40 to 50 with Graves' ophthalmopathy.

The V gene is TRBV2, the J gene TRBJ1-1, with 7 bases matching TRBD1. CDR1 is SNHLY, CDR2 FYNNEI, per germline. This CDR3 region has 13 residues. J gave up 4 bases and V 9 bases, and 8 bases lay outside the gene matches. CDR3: CARRQGLSTEAFF. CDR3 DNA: TGTGCCAGAAGACAGGGTCTCAGCACTGAAGCTTTCTTT.

In DNA form, the CDR3 reads TGTGCCAGCAGTTTACGGGGTATCACTGAAGCTTTCTTT. This sequence encodes CASSLRGITEAFF. This rearrangement joins TRBV12-3 or TRBV12-4 to TRBJ1-1; D gene unclear. Trimming took off 2 bases at V and 4 bases at J, with 8 bases between the two ends. CDR3 length: 13 residues.

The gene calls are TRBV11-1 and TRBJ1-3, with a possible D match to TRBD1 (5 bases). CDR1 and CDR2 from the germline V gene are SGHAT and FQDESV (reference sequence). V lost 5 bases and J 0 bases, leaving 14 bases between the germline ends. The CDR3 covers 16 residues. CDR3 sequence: CASSPEGRSSGNTIYF. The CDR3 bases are TGTGCCAGCAGCCCCGAGGGGCGTAGCTCTGGAAACACCATATATTTT.

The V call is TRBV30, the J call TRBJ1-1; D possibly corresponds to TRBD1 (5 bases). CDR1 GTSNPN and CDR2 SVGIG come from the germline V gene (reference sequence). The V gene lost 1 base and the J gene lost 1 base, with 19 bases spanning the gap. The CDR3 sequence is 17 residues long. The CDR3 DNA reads TGTGCCTGGAGTGAGCAGGGCACCTCGTACCAGAACACTGAAGCTTTCTTT. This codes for CAWSEQGTSYQNTEAFF.

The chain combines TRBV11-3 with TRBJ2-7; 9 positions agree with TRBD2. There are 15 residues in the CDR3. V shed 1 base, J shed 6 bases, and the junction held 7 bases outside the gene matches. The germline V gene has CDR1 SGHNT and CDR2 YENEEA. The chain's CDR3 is CASSLVPSGMGEQYF. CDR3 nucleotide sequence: TGTGCCAGCAGCTTAGTTCCTAGCGGGATGGGCGAGCAGTACTTC.

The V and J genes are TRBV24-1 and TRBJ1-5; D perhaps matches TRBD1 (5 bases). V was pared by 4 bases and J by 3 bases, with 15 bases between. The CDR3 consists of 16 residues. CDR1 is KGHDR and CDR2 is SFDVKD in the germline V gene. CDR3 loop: CATSDPTARDNQPQHF. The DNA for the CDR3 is TGTGCCACCAGTGACCCCACGGCCAGGGACAATCAGCCCCAGCATTTT.

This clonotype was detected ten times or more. CDR3 sequence reads: CASSIRDSSSYEQYF. CDR3 bases: TGTGCCAGTAGTATCCGGGACAGCAGCTCCTACGAGCAGTACTTC. The chain carries TRBV19 and TRBJ2-7, with 7 bases matching TRBD1. With 3 bases clipped from V and 0 bases from J, the junction kept 5 bases outside the gene matches. The CDR3 consists of 15 residues. In germline, CDR1 is LNHDA, CDR2 SQIVND (reference sequence).

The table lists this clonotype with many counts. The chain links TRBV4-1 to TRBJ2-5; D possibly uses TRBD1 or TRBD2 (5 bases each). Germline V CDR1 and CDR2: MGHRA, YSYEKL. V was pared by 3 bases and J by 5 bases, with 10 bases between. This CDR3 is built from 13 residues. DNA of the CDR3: TGCGCCAGCAGCCAGAACAGGAGGGAGACCCAGTACTTC. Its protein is CASSQNRRETQYF.

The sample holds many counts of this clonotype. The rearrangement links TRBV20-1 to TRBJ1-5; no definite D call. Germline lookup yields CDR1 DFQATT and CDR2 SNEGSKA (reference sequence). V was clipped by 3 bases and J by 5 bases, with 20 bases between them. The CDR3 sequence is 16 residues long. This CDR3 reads CSASSVELGFDQPQHF. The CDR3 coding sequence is TGCAGTGCTAGTTCGGTAGAGCTCGGGTTCGATCAGCCCCAGCATTTT.

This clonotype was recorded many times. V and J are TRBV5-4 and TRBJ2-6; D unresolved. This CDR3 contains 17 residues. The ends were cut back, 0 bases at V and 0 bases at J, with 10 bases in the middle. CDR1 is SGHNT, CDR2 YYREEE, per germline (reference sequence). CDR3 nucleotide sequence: TGTGCCAGCAGCTTGGAGGGTAAATTCTCTGGGGCCAACGTCCTGACTTTC. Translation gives CASSLEGKFSGANVLTF.

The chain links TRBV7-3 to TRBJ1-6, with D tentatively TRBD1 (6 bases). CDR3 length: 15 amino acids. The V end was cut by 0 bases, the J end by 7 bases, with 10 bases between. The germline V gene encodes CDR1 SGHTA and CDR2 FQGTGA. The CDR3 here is CASSLTGARNSPLHF. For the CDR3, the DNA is TGTGCCAGCAGCTTAACGGGGGCGCGGAATTCACCCCTCCACTTT.

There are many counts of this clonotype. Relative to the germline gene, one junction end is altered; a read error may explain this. The CDR3 here is CASSQAAPPTVRSF. CDR3 nucleotide sequence: TGTGCCAGCAGCCAAGCCGCACCACCAACCGTTCGCTCCTTC. This sequence joins TRBV14 and TRBJ1-2; D gene ambiguous. Germline V lookup: CDR1 SGHDN, CDR2 FVKESK. The CDR3 runs 14 residues.

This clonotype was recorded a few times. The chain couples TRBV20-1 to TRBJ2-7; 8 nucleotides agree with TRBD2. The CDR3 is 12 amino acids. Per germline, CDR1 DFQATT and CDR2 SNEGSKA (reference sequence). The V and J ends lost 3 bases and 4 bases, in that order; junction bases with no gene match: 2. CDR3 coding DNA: TGCAGTGCTAGGGAGCGGGAGTACGAGCAGTACTTC. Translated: CSAREREYEQYF.

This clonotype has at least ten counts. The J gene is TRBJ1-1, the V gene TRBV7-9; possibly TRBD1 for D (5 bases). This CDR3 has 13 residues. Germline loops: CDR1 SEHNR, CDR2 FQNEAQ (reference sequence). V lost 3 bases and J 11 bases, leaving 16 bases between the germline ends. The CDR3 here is CASSFRETARAFF. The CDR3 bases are TGTGCCAGCAGCTTTAGGGAGACAGCTCGGGCTTTCTTT.

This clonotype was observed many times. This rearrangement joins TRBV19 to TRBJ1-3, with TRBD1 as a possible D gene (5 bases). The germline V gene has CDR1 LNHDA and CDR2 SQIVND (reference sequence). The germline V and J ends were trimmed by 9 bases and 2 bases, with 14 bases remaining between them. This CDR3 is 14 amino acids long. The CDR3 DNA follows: TGTGCCAGCTCCCAGGGTTCCACTGGAAACACCATATATTTT. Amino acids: CASSQGSTGNTIYF.

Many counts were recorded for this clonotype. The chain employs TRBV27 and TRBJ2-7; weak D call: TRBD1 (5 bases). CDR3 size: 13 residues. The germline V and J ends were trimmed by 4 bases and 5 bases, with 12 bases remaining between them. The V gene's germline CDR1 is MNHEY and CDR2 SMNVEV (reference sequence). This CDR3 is CASSWTRQNEQYF. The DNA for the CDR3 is TGTGCCAGCAGTTGGACCCGACAGAACGAGCAGTACTTC.

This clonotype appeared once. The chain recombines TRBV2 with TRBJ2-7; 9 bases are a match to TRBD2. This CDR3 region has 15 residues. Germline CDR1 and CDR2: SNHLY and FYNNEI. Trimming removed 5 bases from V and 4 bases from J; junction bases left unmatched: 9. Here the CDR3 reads CASSKIAGEGYEQYF. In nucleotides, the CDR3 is TGTGCCAGCAGTAAGATAGCGGGAGAAGGGTACGAGCAGTACTTC.

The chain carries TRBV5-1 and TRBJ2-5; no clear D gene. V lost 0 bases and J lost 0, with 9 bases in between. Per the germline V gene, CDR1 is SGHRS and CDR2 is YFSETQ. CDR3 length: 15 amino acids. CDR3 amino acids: CASSLVSGDQETQYF. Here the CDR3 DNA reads TGCGCCAGCAGCTTGGTGTCCGGAGACCAAGAGACCCAGTACTTC.

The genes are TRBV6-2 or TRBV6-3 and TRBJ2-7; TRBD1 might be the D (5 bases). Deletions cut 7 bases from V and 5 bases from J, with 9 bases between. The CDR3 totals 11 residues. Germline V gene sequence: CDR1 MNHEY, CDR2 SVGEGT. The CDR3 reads CASNQGHEQYF. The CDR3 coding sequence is TGTGCCAGCAATCAGGGCCACGAGCAGTACTTC.

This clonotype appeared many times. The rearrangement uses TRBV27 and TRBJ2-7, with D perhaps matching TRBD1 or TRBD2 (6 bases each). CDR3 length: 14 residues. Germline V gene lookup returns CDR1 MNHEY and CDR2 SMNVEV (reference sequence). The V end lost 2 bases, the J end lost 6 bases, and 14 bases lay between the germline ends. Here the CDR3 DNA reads TGTGCCAGCAGTTTAGGGGGGCTTAGGTTCGAGCAGTACTTC. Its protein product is CASSLGGLRFEQYF.

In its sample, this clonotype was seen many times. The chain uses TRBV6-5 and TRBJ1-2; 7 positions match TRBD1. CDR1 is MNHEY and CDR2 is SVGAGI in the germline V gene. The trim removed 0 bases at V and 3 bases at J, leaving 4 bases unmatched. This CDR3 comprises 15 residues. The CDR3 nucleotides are TGTGCCAGCAGTTACTCAGGACAGGCAGACTATGGCTACACCTTC. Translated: CASSYSGQADYGYTF.

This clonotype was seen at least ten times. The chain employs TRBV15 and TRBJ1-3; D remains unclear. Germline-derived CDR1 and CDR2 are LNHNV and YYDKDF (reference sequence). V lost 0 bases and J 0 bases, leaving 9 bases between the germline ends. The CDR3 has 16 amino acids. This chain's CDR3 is CATSRDDTRSGNTIYF. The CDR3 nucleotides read TGTGCCACCAGCAGAGATGATACGCGCTCTGGAAACACCATATATTTT. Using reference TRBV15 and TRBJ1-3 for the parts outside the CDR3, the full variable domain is DAMVIQNPRYQVTQFGKPVTLSCSQTLNHNVMYWYQQKSSQAPKLLFHYYDKDFNNEADTPDNFQSRRPNTSFCFLDIRSPGLGDTAMYLCATSRDDTRSGNTIYFGEGSWLTVV.

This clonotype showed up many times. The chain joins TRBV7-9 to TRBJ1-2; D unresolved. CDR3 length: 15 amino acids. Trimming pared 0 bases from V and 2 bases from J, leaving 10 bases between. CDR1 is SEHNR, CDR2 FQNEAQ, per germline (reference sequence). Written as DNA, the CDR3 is TGTGCCAGCAGCTTAGCGCTGCGGTTAAACTATGGCTACACCTTC. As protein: CASSLALRLNYGYTF.

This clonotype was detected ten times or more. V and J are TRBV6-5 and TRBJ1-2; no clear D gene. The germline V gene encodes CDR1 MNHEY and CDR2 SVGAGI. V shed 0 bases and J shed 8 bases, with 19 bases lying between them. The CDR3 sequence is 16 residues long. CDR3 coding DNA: TGTGCCAGCAGTTACTCGAGTAATGGGTATGAGGGCGGCTACACCTTC. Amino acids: CASSYSSNGYEGGYTF.

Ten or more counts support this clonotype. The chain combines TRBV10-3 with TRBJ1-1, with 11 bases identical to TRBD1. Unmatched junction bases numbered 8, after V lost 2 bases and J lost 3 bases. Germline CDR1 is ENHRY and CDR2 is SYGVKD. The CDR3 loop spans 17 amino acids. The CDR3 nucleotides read TGTGCCATCAGTGAGGATTTACGGGGACAGGGGGACACTGAAGCTTTCTTT. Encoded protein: CAISEDLRGQGDTEAFF.

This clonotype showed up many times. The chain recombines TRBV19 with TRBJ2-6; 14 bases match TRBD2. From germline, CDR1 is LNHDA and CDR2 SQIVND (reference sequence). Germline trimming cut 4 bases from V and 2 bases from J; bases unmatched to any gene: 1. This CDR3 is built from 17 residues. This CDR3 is CASSKTSGRAGANVLTF. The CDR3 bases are TGTGCCAGTAGTAAGACTAGCGGGAGGGCTGGGGCCAACGTCCTGACTTTC.

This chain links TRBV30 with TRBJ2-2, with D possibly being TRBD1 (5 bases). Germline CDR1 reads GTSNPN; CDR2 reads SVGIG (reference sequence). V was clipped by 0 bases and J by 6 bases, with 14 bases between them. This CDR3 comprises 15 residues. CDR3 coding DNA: TGTGCCTGGAGTGTACGCGAAGGGGCGGCCGGGGAGCTGTTTTTT. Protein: CAWSVREGAAGELFF.

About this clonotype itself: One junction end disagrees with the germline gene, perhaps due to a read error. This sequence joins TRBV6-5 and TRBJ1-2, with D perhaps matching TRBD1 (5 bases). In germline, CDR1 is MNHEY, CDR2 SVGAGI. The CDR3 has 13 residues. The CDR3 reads CASSYQGTYVYTF. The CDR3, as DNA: TGTGCCAGCAGTTATCAAGGGACCTATGTCTACACCTTC.

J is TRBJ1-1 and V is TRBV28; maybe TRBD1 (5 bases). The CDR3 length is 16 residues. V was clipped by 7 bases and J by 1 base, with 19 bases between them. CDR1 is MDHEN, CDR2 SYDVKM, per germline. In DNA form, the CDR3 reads TGTGCCAGCACCACCGGGGCCATGGGAGGGAACACTGAAGCTTTCTTT. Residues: CASTTGAMGGNTEAFF.